The 8 T cell receptor beta chains presented below share a single source sample, sequenced in a study of beta chain features in type 1 diabetes. Their recognized antigens are unknown. The study reverse transcribed the entire isolated RNA, so it sequenced expressed TCRB transcripts. Profiled with immunoSEQ multiplex PCR; TCRdb holds only in-frame clones, not every one. The repertoire holds 150,000 to 180,000 clones, under 13% seen once, with more than 0.45% in the top ten. The study, taken as a whole, reports: When Type 1 diabetes patients were examined, their TCRB CDR3s proved moderately but significantly shorter in all four CD4+ subsets.

Material for sequencing was central memory CD4+ T cells from blood. The receptors stem from a man aged 30 to 39 with type 1 diabetes.

The V and J genes are TRBV27 and TRBJ2-1; possible D gene TRBD2, 6 bases. The length of the CDR3 is 14 residues. Germline V lookup: CDR1 MNHEY, CDR2 SMNVEV (reference sequence). V lost 0 bases to trimming and J lost 8 bases, with 11 bases between them. CDR3 DNA sequence: TGTGCCAGCAGTTTATCGGAGGGAAGCCATGAGCAGTTCTTC. Amino acid sequence: CASSLSEGSHEQFF.

This clone showed up just a few times. V gene TRBV5-1 combines with J gene TRBJ1-2; D remains unclear. CDR3 length: 15 amino acids. In germline, CDR1 is SGHRS, CDR2 YFSETQ. With 0 bases removed from V and 6 bases from J, the gap between germline ends came to 15 bases. CDR3: CASSLAAGPSDGYTF. The CDR3 DNA follows: TGCGCCAGCAGCTTGGCTGCGGGCCCATCAGATGGCTACACCTTC. The full variable domain, in which reference TRBV5-1 and TRBJ1-2 provide the parts outside the CDR3, is KAGVTQTPRYLIKTRGQQVTLSCSPISGHRSVSWYQQTPGQGLQFLFEYFSETQRNKGNFPGRFSGRQFSNSRSEMNVSTLELGDSALYLCASSLAAGPSDGYTFGSGTRLTVV.

This chain joins TRBV30 and TRBJ2-3, with 8 bases lining up with TRBD1. This CDR3 has 14 residues. Germline V gene data show CDR1 as GTSNPN and CDR2 as SVGIG (reference sequence). V was pared by 0 bases and J by 2 bases, with 1 base of the junction left unmatched. The CDR3 region has the DNA TGTGCCTGGAGTGTGCAGGGGGCCACAGATACGCAGTATTTT. Its translation: CAWSVQGATDTQYF.

Only a few counts were recorded for this clone. The V gene is TRBV27, the J gene TRBJ2-4; D may be TRBD1 (5 bases). V lost 5 bases, J lost 7 bases, and 21 bases lay in between. This CDR3 comprises 16 residues. Germline loops: CDR1 MNHEY, CDR2 SMNVEV (reference sequence). The CDR3 here is CASSPAPSGLRNIQYF. The CDR3 bases are TGTGCCAGCAGTCCCGCCCCCTCAGGGTTGCGTAACATTCAGTACTTC.

This chain joins TRBV11-2 and TRBJ1-1; no reliable D call. The CDR3 extends over 13 amino acids. The V gene's germline CDR1 is SGHAT and CDR2 FQNNGV. V lost 6 bases and J 0 bases, leaving 8 bases between the germline ends. The CDR3 region is CASRYTVNTEAFF. The DNA of the CDR3 is TGTGCCAGCAGATATACAGTGAACACTGAAGCTTTCTTT.

This clone appeared a few times. V gene TRBV5-1 combines with J gene TRBJ1-1; unclear D gene. Germline CDR1 reads SGHRS; CDR2 reads YFSETQ. V lost 3 bases and J lost 0, with 6 bases in between. This CDR3 has 13 amino acids. The CDR3 DNA reads as TGCGCCAGCAGCTCTCGAGTGAACACTGAAGCTTTCTTT. Protein product: CASSSRVNTEAFF.

This clone was seen a few times. The chain couples TRBV2 to TRBJ2-5, with TRBD2 matching over 14 bases. This CDR3 has 16 residues. The J segment lost 4 bases and the V segment lost 8 bases, leaving 9 bases of the junction unmatched. Germline loops: CDR1 SNHLY, CDR2 FYNNEI. The CDR3 reads CASSGLAGVVSETQYF. The CDR3 nucleotides are TGTGCCAGCTCGGGACTAGCGGGAGTAGTCTCAGAGACCCAGTACTTC.

There are a few counts of this clone. The gene calls are TRBV6-6 and TRBJ1-5, with 8 bases identical to TRBD1. Trimming removed 6 bases from V and 6 bases from J; junction bases left unmatched: 4. The CDR3 spans 13 residues. The germline V gene encodes CDR1 MNHNY and CDR2 SVGAGI (reference sequence). CDR3 in amino acids: CASSPGGPQPQHF. The CDR3, as DNA: TGTGCCAGCAGCCCAGGGGGCCCTCAGCCCCAGCATTTT.